The 26 T cell receptor beta chains below were found in one sample sequenced in a study of blood T cells in healthy people across ages. Primers used in a second PCR of roughly 7 to 12 cycles were a sample-barcoded 5' primer and a J-beta primer mix. One entry per CDR3 protein results from TCRdb running MiXCR on the 5' RACE reads. The table lists 600,000 to 1,000,000 distinct CDR3 sequences, 25% of them singletons. The same data also went into a second study, on T cells of mothers and their children.

The sample comprised blood. Every receptor here comes from a boy aged 10-17 years in good health.

The chain recombines TRBV4-1 with TRBJ2-5; 7 positions agree with TRBD2. The CDR3 is 17 amino acids. The V and J ends lost 2 bases and 0 bases, in that order; junction bases with no gene match: 9. Germline CDR1 and CDR2: MGHRA and YSYEKL. The CDR3 DNA is TGCGCCAGCAGCCAACGCGGGAGCGGGTTGTACCAAGAGACCCAGTACTTC. Amino acids: CASSQRGSGLYQETQYF.

This clonotype was recorded a few times. The V call is TRBV4-2, the J call TRBJ2-5; possibly TRBD1 for D (6 bases). V lost 4 bases and J lost 2, with 14 bases in between. The CDR3 length is 15 residues. Germline CDR1 LGHNA, CDR2 YNFKEQ. The CDR3 sequence is CASSPGEQPQETQYF. Written as DNA, the CDR3 is TGTGCCAGCAGCCCAGGGGAACAGCCGCAAGAGACCCAGTACTTC.

At least ten counts were recorded for this clonotype. The gene calls are TRBV29-1 and TRBJ2-1; possibly TRBD1 or TRBD2 for D (5 bases each). This CDR3 region has 11 residues. Germline assignment: CDR1 SQVTM and CDR2 ANQGSEA. Trimming cost V 6 bases and J 8 bases, with 11 bases left between them. This chain's CDR3 is CSVGVGDEQFF. In DNA form, the CDR3 reads TGCAGCGTGGGAGTAGGGGATGAGCAGTTCTTC.

A few counts support this clonotype. This chain connects TRBV12-3 or TRBV12-4 to TRBJ1-3, with D perhaps TRBD1 (5 bases). The V end was cut by 2 bases, the J end by 0 bases, with 8 bases between. The CDR3 is made up of 15 amino acids. The CDR3 DNA is TGTGCCAGCAGTTTAATGGGGCCCTCTGGAAACACCATATATTTT. It encodes CASSLMGPSGNTIYF.

This clonotype was picked up a small number of times. V and J are TRBV4-3 and TRBJ2-3; 7 bases align to TRBD1. The CDR3 is 17 amino acids. V gave up 0 bases and J gave up 2 bases; unmatched junction bases: 8. Germline CDR1 is LGHNA and CDR2 is YSLEER. The DNA for the CDR3 is TGCGCCAGCAGCCAAGATCGGGACAGTGATTACACAGATACGCAGTATTTT. This translates into CASSQDRDSDYTDTQYF.

The CDR3 coding sequence is TGCGCCAGCAGCTTGGACACCAATCAGCCCCAGCATTTT. Protein sequence: CASSLDTNQPQHF. The rearrangement links TRBV5-1 to TRBJ1-5; D gene ambiguous. The CDR3 length is 13 residues. V was pared by 0 bases and J by 3 bases, with 4 bases between. In germline, CDR1 is SGHRS, CDR2 YFSETQ.

The sample holds a few counts of this clonotype. The gene calls are TRBV29-1 and TRBJ2-2, with 9 nucleotides matching TRBD1. CDR3 length: 17 residues. V lost 7 bases and J lost 1; bases outside the gene matches: 13. CDR1 and CDR2 from the germline V gene are SQVTM and ANQGSEA. As DNA, the CDR3 is TGCAGCGCCGAACGGGATCCGGGACAGGGGAACACCGGGGAGCTGTTTTTT. It translates to CSAERDPGQGNTGELFF.

This clonotype was detected only a few times. The chain couples TRBV20-1 to TRBJ2-1; the match to TRBD1 covers 7 bases. The germline V gene encodes CDR1 DFQATT and CDR2 SNEGSKA (reference sequence). The CDR3 consists of 15 residues. Trimming took 1 base from V and 4 from J; bases not matched to a gene: 7. For the CDR3, the DNA is TGCAGTGCTAGAGTAGAGGACAGGTTTTACAATGAGCAGTTCTTC. Translated, it gives CSARVEDRFYNEQFF.

This sequence joins TRBV7-9 and TRBJ1-5, with TRBD1 identical over 7 bases. The germline CDR1 and CDR2 sequences are SEHNR and FQNEAQ (reference sequence). The CDR3 has 15 amino acids. The ends lost 5 bases at V and 0 bases at J; junction bases unmatched: 4. The CDR3 DNA is TGTGCCAGCAGCCCGGAGGGGGCTAGCAATCAGCCCCAGCATTTT. Its protein is CASSPEGASNQPQHF.

V gene TRBV12-3 or TRBV12-4 combines with J gene TRBJ2-5; D may be TRBD2 (7 bases). The ends were cut back, 2 bases at V and 4 bases at J, with 14 bases in the middle. This CDR3 is built from 15 residues. CDR3 nucleotides: TGTGCCAGCAGTTTAAGGGGGGGTAGGAGAGAGACCCAGTACTTC. Amino acid sequence: CASSLRGGRRETQYF.

The chain uses TRBV20-1 and TRBJ2-7, with TRBD1 as a possible D gene (7 bases). Between the trimmed V and J ends, which lost 6 bases and 1 base, there was a span of 13 bases. Germline V gives CDR1 DFQATT, CDR2 SNEGSKA (reference sequence). The CDR3 loop spans 13 amino acids. CDR3 sequence (DNA): TGCAGTGCCCCCAGGGGGGATTCCTACGAGCAGTACTTC. This sequence encodes CSAPRGDSYEQYF.

The CDR3, as DNA: TGTGCCAGTAGTGCGGGTTTTACCTACGAGCAGTACTTC. Amino acids: CASSAGFTYEQYF. The chain employs TRBV19 and TRBJ2-7; D possibly corresponds to TRBD2 (5 bases). CDR1 and CDR2 from the germline V gene are LNHDA and SQIVND (reference sequence). The length of the CDR3 is 13 residues. V was pared by 5 bases and J by 2 bases, with 10 bases between.

This clonotype was seen repeatedly, ten times or more. The chain has TRBV29-1 and TRBJ2-1; D gene unclear. The CDR3 runs to 10 residues. V was trimmed by 4 bases and J by 5 bases, leaving 3 bases between them. Germline V CDR1 and CDR2: SQVTM, ANQGSEA. CDR3 sequence: CSVADNEQFF. The CDR3 coding sequence is TGCAGCGTTGCCGACAATGAGCAGTTCTTC.

This clonotype came up a few times. The gene calls are TRBV24-1 and TRBJ2-5; D remains unclear. CDR1 and CDR2 from the germline V gene are KGHDR and SFDVKD. This CDR3 has 13 amino acids. The V end lost 9 bases, the J end lost 5 bases, and 15 bases lay between the germline ends. The CDR3 sequence: CATVRPEEETQYF. Here the CDR3 DNA reads TGTGCCACCGTAAGACCCGAGGAGGAGACCCAGTACTTC.

This clonotype was seen a handful of times. This chain joins TRBV4-2 and TRBJ1-1; 10 nucleotides line up with TRBD1. The CDR3 totals 15 residues. The germline V gene has CDR1 LGHNA and CDR2 YNFKEQ. V shed 3 bases, J shed 1 base, and the junction held 2 bases outside the gene matches. In DNA, the CDR3 is TGTGCCAGCAGCCAGGGACAGGGGTCGAACACTGAAGCTTTCTTT. Protein product: CASSQGQGSNTEAFF.

V and J are TRBV4-2 and TRBJ2-5; 9 nucleotides match TRBD2. TRBJ2-7 explains the end of the DNA better; the J call may be wrong. This CDR3 spans 15 amino acids. CDR1 and CDR2 (germline): LGHNA, YNFKEQ. The CDR3 coding sequence is TGTGCCAGCAAACCTTCCGGGACTAGCATACACGAGCAGTACTTC. Amino acids: CASKPSGTSIHEQYF.

This clonotype was seen a handful of times. This rearrangement joins TRBV9 to TRBJ1-1; D may be TRBD1 (5 bases). The CDR3 covers 14 residues. Germline V lookup: CDR1 SGDLS, CDR2 YYNGEE. The V and J ends lost 0 bases and 1 base respectively, with 7 bases between them. CDR3: CASSVGQKNTEAFF. The CDR3 DNA is TGTGCCAGCAGCGTAGGACAGAAGAACACTGAAGCTTTCTTT.

CDR3 nucleotide sequence: TGCAGTGCTAGAGGCGAGCGGGAACCCTACAATGAGCAGTTCTTC. This gives the protein CSARGEREPYNEQFF. J is TRBJ2-1 and V is TRBV20-1; 7 bases fit TRBD2. Losses at the gene ends were 1 base for V and 2 bases for J; bases not matched to a gene: 5. Germline CDR1 DFQATT, CDR2 SNEGSKA (reference sequence). This CDR3 comprises 15 residues.

The J gene is TRBJ2-5, the V gene TRBV5-5, with a weak D call TRBD1 (7 bases). The CDR3 is made up of 17 amino acids. V dropped 4 bases and J dropped 6 bases, with 25 bases sitting between them. Germline loops: CDR1 SGHKS, CDR2 YYEKEE (reference sequence). The CDR3 spells CASSPGRLQGGGQTQYF. DNA for the CDR3: TGTGCCAGCAGCCCAGGTCGGCTTCAGGGGGGCGGACAGACCCAGTACTTC.

This clonotype turned up a few times. The chain combines TRBV20-1 with TRBJ2-7, with 15 bases lining up with TRBD2. With 5 bases clipped from V and 2 bases from J, the junction kept 13 bases outside the gene matches. Germline CDR1 reads DFQATT; CDR2 reads SNEGSKA (reference sequence). CDR3 size: 18 residues. CDR3 sequence (DNA): TGCAGTGCTTCCGGACTAGCGGGAGGGAGTTCTTTTACCTACGAGCAGTACTTC. Encoded protein: CSASGLAGGSSFTYEQYF.

This clonotype was seen a handful of times. The V and J genes are TRBV7-9 and TRBJ1-3; TRBD1 is a possible D gene (6 bases). The ends were cut back, 5 bases at V and 0 bases at J, with 17 bases in the middle. Germline CDR1 is SEHNR and CDR2 is FQNEAQ (reference sequence). The CDR3 is 17 residues long. CDR3 residues: CASSPAGTLSSGNTIYF. The CDR3 DNA follows: TGTGCCAGCAGCCCCGCCGGGACATTGAGCTCTGGAAACACCATATATTTT.

This clonotype was counted a few times. The chain carries TRBV7-9 and TRBJ1-3, with TRBD1 as a possible D gene (5 bases). The length of the CDR3 is 17 residues. Between the trimmed V and J ends, which lost 5 bases and 0 bases, there was a span of 17 bases. From germline, CDR1 is SEHNR and CDR2 FQNEAQ (reference sequence). CDR3 residues: CASSPTGSTSSGNTIYF. Here the CDR3 DNA reads TGTGCCAGCAGCCCTACAGGCAGTACGAGCTCTGGAAACACCATATATTTT.

The gene calls are TRBV20-1 and TRBJ1-2; TRBD1 matches at 10 bases. Germline lookup yields CDR1 DFQATT and CDR2 SNEGSKA (reference sequence). The junction had 22 bases not matched to a gene; V was cut back by 1 base and J by 8 bases. The CDR3 totals 19 residues. The CDR3 sequence is CSARASGYWSRQGAMGYTF. CDR3 bases: TGCAGTGCTAGAGCTTCGGGATATTGGTCTAGACAGGGGGCAATGGGCTACACCTTC.

This clonotype occurred a few times. The chain uses TRBV7-9 and TRBJ2-3; TRBD1 aligns across 7 bases. The CDR3 consists of 15 residues. Per germline, CDR1 SEHNR and CDR2 FQNEAQ (reference sequence). The V gene end was trimmed by 2 bases and the J gene end by 6 bases; junction bases not matched to a gene: 8. This CDR3 is CASSLPLDRADTQYF. DNA of the CDR3: TGTGCCAGCAGCTTACCGCTTGACAGGGCGGATACGCAGTATTTT.

The V call is TRBV7-2, the J call TRBJ1-1; the D is unclear. Trimming left V 1 base short and J 2 bases short, with 8 bases between. This CDR3 contains 14 residues. Germline CDR1 reads SGHTA; CDR2 reads FQGNSA. CDR3 region: CASSLDQKNTEAFF. The CDR3 DNA reads as TGTGCCAGCAGCTTAGACCAGAAAAACACTGAAGCTTTCTTT. The full variable domain, completed using reference TRBV7-2 and TRBJ1-1, is GAGVSQSPSNKVTEKGKDVELRCDPISGHTALYWYRQSLGQGLEFLIYFQGNSAPDKSGLPSDRFSAERTGGSVSTLTIQRTQQEDSAVYLCASSLDQKNTEAFFGQGTRLTVV.

This clonotype turned up a few times. The chain recombines TRBV7-8 with TRBJ2-3, with TRBD1 identical over 7 bases. Germline CDR1 and CDR2: SGHVS and FQNEAQ. This CDR3 has 14 residues. The J segment lost 1 base and the V segment lost 11 bases, leaving 9 bases of the junction unmatched. The CDR3 sequence is CAATRQGRTDTQYF. CDR3 bases: TGTGCCGCGACCCGACAGGGTCGCACAGATACGCAGTATTTT.